The clone carrying this T cell receptor beta chain was seen more than once but under ten times. Unmatched junction bases numbered 10, after V lost 5 bases and J lost 1 base. The germline V gene has CDR1 LNHDA and CDR2 SQIVND (reference sequence). The CDR3 runs 17 residues. This entry comes from a study of beta chain features in type 1 diabetes. The authors sorted CD4+ naive, central memory, regulatory and stem cell-like memory cells via CD45RO/CCR7/CD25/CD127/CD95/CD27. The investigators reverse transcribed all of the isolated RNA, so they sequenced expressed TCRB transcripts. Some clones are missing from TCRdb's copy, which holds only in-frame ones; the method was immunoSEQ multiplex PCR. The table shows under 950,000 clones, with 15% to 20% occurring only once.

The receptor was isolated from a woman aged 18-29 years in good health. The source material was naive CD4+ T cells from blood. The V gene is TRBV19, the J gene TRBJ1-5; 8 nucleotides agree with TRBD1. This chain's CDR3 is CASSPRTGSASNQPQHF. CDR3 in DNA: TGTGCCAGTAGTCCCCGGACAGGGAGTGCCAGCAATCAGCCCCAGCATTTT. The full variable domain, its missing parts supplied by reference TRBV19 and TRBJ1-5, is DGGITQSPKYLFRKEGQNVTLSCEQNLNHDAMYWYRQDPGQGLRLIYYSQIVNDFQKGDIAEGYSVSREKKESFPLTVTSAQKNPTAFYLCASSPRTGSASNQPQHFGDGTRLSIL.